This is a list of T cell receptor beta chains from one sample in a study of blood T cell repertoires in COVID-19. Only in-frame clones appear in the TCRdb table, and some are missing; sequencing was by immunoSEQ multiplex PCR. The table has roughly 250,000 clones, approximately 81% seen once. Material: peripheral blood. All receptors come from a woman aged 55 to 70 with active or convalescent COVID-19. The CDR3 runs from the conserved cysteine through the conserved F or W. A D gene is named only where the DNA matches it firmly. A clone size is listed for some rows: how often the clone was seen (once, few, many), or a class if it is expanded.

clone_size: -; d_call: -; v_call: TRBV7-9; j_call: TRBJ1-2; cdr3_nt: TGTGCCAGCAGCTTAGGCAGGGTGGGAACCTTC; cdr3_aa: CASSLGRVGTF
clone_size: once; d_call: -; v_call: TRBV4-3; j_call: TRBJ1-1; cdr3_nt: TGCGCCAGCAGCCAAGAGGACACGACGAACACTGAAGCTTTCTTT; cdr3_aa: CASSQEDTTNTEAFF
clone_size: -; d_call: -; v_call: TRBV10-3; j_call: TRBJ2-5; cdr3_nt: TGTGCCATCAGCGGTAGAGGCGGAGAGACCCAGTACTTC; cdr3_aa: CAISGRGGETQYF
clone_size: -; d_call: TRBD2; v_call: TRBV2; j_call: TRBJ2-2; cdr3_nt: TGTGCCAGCAGGGGGACTAGCGGGTCGAACACCGGGGAGCTGTTTTTT; cdr3_aa: CASRGTSGSNTGELFF
clone_size: once; d_call: TRBD1; v_call: TRBV7-3; j_call: TRBJ1-1; cdr3_nt: TGTGCCAGCAGCCCAGACAGGGTTATAGGGAACACTGAAGCTTTCTTT; cdr3_aa: CASSPDRVIGNTEAFF
clone_size: -; d_call: TRBD1; v_call: TRBV6-5; j_call: TRBJ1-5; cdr3_nt: TGTGCCTGCGCCGGGACAGGTCATTATCGGCCCCAGCATTTT; cdr3_aa: CACAGTGHYRPQHF
clone_size: -; d_call: TRBD1; v_call: TRBV9; j_call: TRBJ1-4; cdr3_nt: TGTGCCAGCAGCGCCCGGGACAGGGGTGAAAAACTGTTTTTT; cdr3_aa: CASSARDRGEKLFF
clone_size: -; d_call: TRBD2; v_call: TRBV11-3; j_call: TRBJ2-1; cdr3_nt: TGTGCCAGCAGCCCTATAGCGGGGGGGCTTAATGAGCAGTTCTTC; cdr3_aa: CASSPIAGGLNEQFF
clone_size: -; d_call: TRBD1; v_call: TRBV5-5; j_call: TRBJ2-7; cdr3_nt: TGTGCCAGCAGCTTGACAGGGGGCATGACTGAGCAGTACTTC; cdr3_aa: CASSLTGGMTEQYF
clone_size: -; d_call: TRBD1; v_call: TRBV27; j_call: TRBJ1-6; cdr3_nt: TGTGCCAGCAGCCAGAGACAGGGGTATGGTTCACCCCTCCACTTT; cdr3_aa: CASSQRQGYGSPLHF
clone_size: few; d_call: TRBD1; v_call: TRBV9; j_call: TRBJ2-7; cdr3_nt: TGTGCCAGCAGCGACAGGGACAGGGGGTTCGGGCAGTACTTC; cdr3_aa: CASSDRDRGFGQYF
clone_size: -; d_call: -; v_call: TRBV7-9; j_call: TRBJ1-1; cdr3_nt: TGTGCCAGCAGCTTATCGGAGGGCACTGAAGCTTTCTTT; cdr3_aa: CASSLSEGTEAFF
clone_size: few; d_call: -; v_call: TRBV15; j_call: TRBJ1-2; cdr3_nt: TGTGCCACCAGCAGAGAAAGGGACTTTTATGGCTACACCTTC; cdr3_aa: CATSRERDFYGYTF
clone_size: -; d_call: TRBD2; v_call: TRBV27; j_call: TRBJ2-7; cdr3_nt: TGTGCCAGCAGTTTCAAGCGGGGGTCGCACGAGCAGTACTTC; cdr3_aa: CASSFKRGSHEQYF
clone_size: -; d_call: TRBD1; v_call: TRBV27; j_call: TRBJ2-1; cdr3_nt: TGTGCCAGCAGTTCGCCCTGGACAGGGGGTATTGACAATGAGCAGTTCTTC; cdr3_aa: CASSSPWTGGIDNEQFF
clone_size: many; d_call: -; v_call: TRBV10-3; j_call: TRBJ2-3; cdr3_nt: TGTGCCATCAGTGAGTCGTTGGAGAAAATTGATACGCAGTATTTT; cdr3_aa: CAISESLEKIDTQYF
clone_size: -; d_call: TRBD1; v_call: TRBV4-1; j_call: TRBJ2-7; cdr3_nt: TGCGCCAGCAGCCAAGGGACAGGGGGCGTAAGGGGGTCCTACGAGCAGTACTTC; cdr3_aa: CASSQGTGGVRGSYEQYF
clone_size: -; d_call: TRBD2; v_call: TRBV3-1/TRBV3-2; j_call: TRBJ2-7; cdr3_nt: TGTGCCAGCAGCCCCGAGGCGGGGGGGCCGGACGAGCAGTACTTC; cdr3_aa: CASSPEAGGPDEQYF
clone_size: -; d_call: TRBD2; v_call: TRBV4-2; j_call: TRBJ2-7; cdr3_nt: TGTGCCAGCAGCCAAGATGCCCCCGGACTAGAGCTAGGGTACGAGCAGTACTTC; cdr3_aa: CASSQDAPGLELGYEQYF
clone_size: -; d_call: TRBD1; v_call: TRBV6-5; j_call: TRBJ1-4; cdr3_nt: TGTGCCAGCAGTGACTCCGGGACAGGGAACGAAAAACTGTTTTTT; cdr3_aa: CASSDSGTGNEKLFF
clone_size: once; d_call: -; v_call: TRBV7-6; j_call: TRBJ1-5; cdr3_nt: TGTGCCAGCAGCCCGGGGGGAGGGTATAGCAATCAGCCCCAGCATTTT; cdr3_aa: CASSPGGGYSNQPQHF
clone_size: -; d_call: -; v_call: TRBV6-2/TRBV6-3; j_call: TRBJ1-2; cdr3_nt: TGTGCCAGCAGTTATCAGGGGACCGGCTATGGCTACACCTTC; cdr3_aa: CASSYQGTGYGYTF
clone_size: -; d_call: -; v_call: TRBV27; j_call: TRBJ1-5; cdr3_nt: TGTGCCAGCAGTTTACAGGGGCTATCCAATCAGCCCCAGCATTTT; cdr3_aa: CASSLQGLSNQPQHF
clone_size: -; d_call: TRBD1; v_call: TRBV4-3; j_call: TRBJ1-1; cdr3_nt: TGCGCCAGCAGCCAAGAGGACAGGTCTGGGGCTGAAGCTTTCTTT; cdr3_aa: CASSQEDRSGAEAFF
clone_size: -; d_call: TRBD1; v_call: TRBV10-3; j_call: TRBJ1-1; cdr3_nt: TGTGCCATCAGTGAGGGACAGGGGGTAAGGGAAGCTTTCTTT; cdr3_aa: CAISEGQGVREAFF
clone_size: once; d_call: TRBD1; v_call: TRBV18; j_call: TRBJ1-1; cdr3_nt: TGTGCCAGCTCACCATTTCGCGTTGAGGGGGCTATGAACACTGAAGCTTTCTTT; cdr3_aa: CASSPFRVEGAMNTEAFF
clone_size: -; d_call: TRBD2; v_call: TRBV7-3; j_call: TRBJ2-3; cdr3_nt: TGTGCCAGCAGCCAAACTAGCGGGGGGTACAGCACAGATACGCAGTATTTT; cdr3_aa: CASSQTSGGYSTDTQYF
clone_size: -; d_call: TRBD1; v_call: TRBV6-1; j_call: TRBJ1-5; cdr3_nt: TGTGCCAGCAGTGAACTGGGACAGGGGACTCAGCCCCAGCATTTT; cdr3_aa: CASSELGQGTQPQHF
clone_size: -; d_call: TRBD2; v_call: TRBV6-5; j_call: TRBJ2-5; cdr3_nt: TGTGCCAGTAGAGCGGGGGGGCGGGAGACCCAGTACTTC; cdr3_aa: CASRAGGRETQYF
clone_size: -; d_call: TRBD1; v_call: TRBV18; j_call: TRBJ1-1; cdr3_nt: TGTGCCAGCTCACCACCTATGGGACAGGCGAACACTGAAGCTTTCTTT; cdr3_aa: CASSPPMGQANTEAFF
clone_size: -; d_call: -; v_call: TRBV9; j_call: TRBJ2-3; cdr3_nt: TGTGCCAGCAGCGTCATCACAGATACGCAGTATTTT; cdr3_aa: CASSVITDTQYF
clone_size: -; d_call: TRBD1; v_call: TRBV19; j_call: TRBJ1-1; cdr3_nt: TGTGCCAGTAGTACACAGGGGGCTAGGAAAGCTTTCTTT; cdr3_aa: CASSTQGARKAFF
clone_size: -; d_call: -; v_call: TRBV13; j_call: TRBJ2-7; cdr3_nt: TGTGCCAGCAGCTCTGACACCCAACCCTACGAGCAGTACTTC; cdr3_aa: CASSSDTQPYEQYF
clone_size: -; d_call: TRBD1; v_call: TRBV6-5; j_call: TRBJ1-2; cdr3_nt: TGTGCCAGCAGTTTAACAGGGGACTATGGCTACACCTTC; cdr3_aa: CASSLTGDYGYTF
clone_size: -; d_call: -; v_call: TRBV5-1; j_call: TRBJ1-2; cdr3_nt: TGCGCCAGCAGGGGAGCTAACTATGGCTACACCTTC; cdr3_aa: CASRGANYGYTF
clone_size: -; d_call: -; v_call: TRBV6-2/TRBV6-3; j_call: TRBJ1-1; cdr3_nt: TGTGCCAGCAGTTATGTTCCGGCAGGCACTGAAGCTTTCTTT; cdr3_aa: CASSYVPAGTEAFF
clone_size: -; d_call: -; v_call: TRBV19; j_call: TRBJ2-7; cdr3_nt: TGTGCCAGTAGTATCCTACCGACAGGATCCTACGAGCAGTACTTC; cdr3_aa: CASSILPTGSYEQYF
clone_size: -; d_call: -; v_call: TRBV28; j_call: TRBJ2-3; cdr3_nt: TGTGCCAGCACCGAACAGGGCTATGCGCAGTATTTT; cdr3_aa: CASTEQGYAQYF
clone_size: once; d_call: -; v_call: TRBV20-1; j_call: TRBJ2-4; cdr3_nt: TGCAGTGCTAGTTCGGGGAAAACCATTCAGTACTTC; cdr3_aa: CSASSGKTIQYF
clone_size: once; d_call: -; v_call: TRBV25-1; j_call: TRBJ1-5; cdr3_nt: TGTGCCAGCAGTGATGGGGCAGGGTTGGGCAATCAGCCCCAGCATTTT; cdr3_aa: CASSDGAGLGNQPQHF
clone_size: -; d_call: TRBD2; v_call: TRBV9; j_call: TRBJ2-7; cdr3_nt: TGTGCCAGCAGCGTAGCTCCAGCTAGCGGCTACGAGCAGTACTTC; cdr3_aa: CASSVAPASGYEQYF
clone_size: -; d_call: -; v_call: TRBV6-4; j_call: TRBJ1-6; cdr3_nt: TGTGCCAGCAGTGAATCGTGGGGGGAACATGGGGGTTCACCCCTCCACTTT; cdr3_aa: CASSESWGEHGGSPLHF
clone_size: -; d_call: -; v_call: TRBV19; j_call: TRBJ1-6; cdr3_nt: TGTGCCAGTAGTATTCCCGGGGGGAATTCGCCCCTCCACTTT; cdr3_aa: CASSIPGGNSPLHF
clone_size: -; d_call: -; v_call: TRBV11-2; j_call: TRBJ2-3; cdr3_nt: TGTGCCAGCAGCTTAGGAGGGGGGGGAGGGAATACGCAGTATTTT; cdr3_aa: CASSLGGGGGNTQYF
clone_size: -; d_call: TRBD2; v_call: TRBV7-2; j_call: TRBJ2-1; cdr3_nt: TGTGCCAGCAGCTTAGATGTAGCGGGGGGGTTCTGGGAGCAGTTCTTC; cdr3_aa: CASSLDVAGGFWEQFF